This T cell receptor (beta chain) was sequenced during a study of vaccination effects on CD4 cells after COVID-19. Peptide-pool stimulation followed by sequencing identified expanded antigen-specific CD4+ clonotypes in the ViraFEST assay. On day 10 of culture, CD4+ T cells were separated out. Participants were vaccinated with two doses of either the BNT162b2 or mRNA-1273 vaccine. Testing of the vaccine recipients showed negative nucleocapsid antibodies and no prior SARS-CoV-2 infection. The study's findings and limits: Only 1 of 255 vaccine-induced clones from healthy vaccinees cross-reacted with common cold coronaviruses.

Data came from immunoSEQ multiplex PCR; TCRdb stores just in-frame clones and leaves some out. The sample records tens of thousands of clones, about three quarters being singletons. As concerns this clone: Its matching antigen is unknown.

V shed 5 bases and J shed 3 bases, with 15 bases lying between them. CDR1 and CDR2 (germline): WNHNN, SYGVQD (reference sequence). CDR3 length equals 15 residues. Sequencing was performed on CD4+ T cells from PBMCs cultured with HCoV-NL63 spike peptides, taken after COVID-19 vaccination. J is TRBJ2-3 and V is TRBV10-1, with D possibly TRBD1 on 5 matching bases. The clonotype comes from a human donor who received a COVID-19 vaccine. CDR3 nucleotide sequence: TGCGCCAGCAGTCCGTCAGGGAAGGTGACAGATACGCAGTATTTT. Protein product: CASSPSGKVTDTQYF.